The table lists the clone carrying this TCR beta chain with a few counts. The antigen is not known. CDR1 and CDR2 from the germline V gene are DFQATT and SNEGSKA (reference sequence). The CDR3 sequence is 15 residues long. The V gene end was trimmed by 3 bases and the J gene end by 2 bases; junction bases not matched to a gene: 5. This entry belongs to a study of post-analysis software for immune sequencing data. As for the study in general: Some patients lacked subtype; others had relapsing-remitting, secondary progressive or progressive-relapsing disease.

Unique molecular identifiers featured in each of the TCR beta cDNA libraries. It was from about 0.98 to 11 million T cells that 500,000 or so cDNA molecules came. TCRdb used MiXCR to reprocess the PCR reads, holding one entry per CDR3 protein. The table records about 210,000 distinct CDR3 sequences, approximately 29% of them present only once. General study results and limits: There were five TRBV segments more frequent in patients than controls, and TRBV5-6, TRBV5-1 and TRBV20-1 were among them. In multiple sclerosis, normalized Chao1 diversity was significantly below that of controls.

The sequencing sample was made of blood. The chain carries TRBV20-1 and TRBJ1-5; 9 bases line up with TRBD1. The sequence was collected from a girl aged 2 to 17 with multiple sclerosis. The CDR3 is CSARPGQGGNQPQHF. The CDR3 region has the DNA TGCAGTGCTAGGCCGGGACAGGGTGGCAATCAGCCCCAGCATTTT.